What follows describes a single TCR beta chain. These data belong to a study of patients and donors after allogeneic stem cell transplantation. Each CDR3 protein gets one entry after TCRdb re-called the RT-PCR reads with MiXCR. This sample yields more than 850,000 distinct CDR3 sequences, of which roughly 17% are seen a single time; around 6% belongs to the top ten. Trimming removed 6 bases from V and 1 base from J, with 13 bases in between. Germline values: CDR1 MNHNS, CDR2 SASEGT. The CDR3 sequence is 14 residues long. The TCR comes from a human donor who was either an allogeneic HSCT recipient or a stem cell or donor lymphocyte infusion donor (not recorded which). It is not recorded whose cells these are; they may come from a transplant donor. Specimen: blood, either unsorted or a sorted T cell fraction (not recorded which). The chain is built from TRBV6-1 and TRBJ2-7; D gene uncertain. DNA for the CDR3: TGTGCCAGCAGGTCAACGGGCCGGTCCTACGAGCAGTACTTC. Amino acids: CASRSTGRSYEQYF.